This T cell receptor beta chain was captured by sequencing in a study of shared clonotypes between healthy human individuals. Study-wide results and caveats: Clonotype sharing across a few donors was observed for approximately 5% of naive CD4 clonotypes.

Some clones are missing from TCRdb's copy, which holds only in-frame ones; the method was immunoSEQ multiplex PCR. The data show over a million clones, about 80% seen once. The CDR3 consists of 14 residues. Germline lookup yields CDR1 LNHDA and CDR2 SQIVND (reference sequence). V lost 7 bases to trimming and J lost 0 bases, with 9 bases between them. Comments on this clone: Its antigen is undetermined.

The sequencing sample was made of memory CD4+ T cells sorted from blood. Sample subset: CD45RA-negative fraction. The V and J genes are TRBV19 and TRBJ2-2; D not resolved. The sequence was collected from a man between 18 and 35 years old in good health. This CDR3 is CASNGLANTGELFF. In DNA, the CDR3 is TGTGCCAGTAATGGGCTGGCGAACACCGGGGAGCTGTTTTTT.